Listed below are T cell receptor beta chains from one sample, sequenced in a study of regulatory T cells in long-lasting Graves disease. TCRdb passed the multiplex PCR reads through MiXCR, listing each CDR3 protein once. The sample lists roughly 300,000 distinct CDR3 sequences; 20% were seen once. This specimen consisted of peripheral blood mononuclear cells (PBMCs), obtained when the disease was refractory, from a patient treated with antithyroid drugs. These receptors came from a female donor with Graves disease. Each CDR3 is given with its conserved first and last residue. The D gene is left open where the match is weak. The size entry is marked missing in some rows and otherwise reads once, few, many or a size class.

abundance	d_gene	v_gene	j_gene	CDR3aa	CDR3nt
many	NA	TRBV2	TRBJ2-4	CASRLEPRRNIQYF	TGTGCCAGCAGGCTGGAACCACGGAGGAACATTCAGTACTTC
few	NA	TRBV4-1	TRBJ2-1	CASSQGRQASLYNEQFF	TGCGCCAGCAGCCAAGGGCGGCAGGCATCCCTTTACAATGAGCAGTTCTTC
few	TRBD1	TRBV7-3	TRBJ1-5	CASSLISATGGLGGNQPQHF	TGTGCCAGCAGCTTAATTTCTGCGACAGGGGGTTTGGGCGGCAATCAGCCCCAGCATTTT
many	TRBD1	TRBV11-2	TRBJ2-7	CASSYGTGGTYEQYF	TGTGCCAGCAGCTACGGGACAGGGGGTACCTACGAGCAGTACTTC
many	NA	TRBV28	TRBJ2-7	CASSMDSSSYEQYF	TGTGCCAGCAGCATGGACTCAAGCTCCTACGAGCAGTACTTC
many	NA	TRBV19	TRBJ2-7	CASSTGDRNYEQYF	TGTGCCAGTAGTACGGGAGACCGGAACTACGAGCAGTACTTC
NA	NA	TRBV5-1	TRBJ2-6	CASSLASGNSGANVLTF	TGCGCCAGCAGCTTGGCCTCCGGTAACTCTGGGGCCAACGTCCTGACTTTC
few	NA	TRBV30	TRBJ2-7	CAWSVDAGSSYEQYF	TGTGCCTGGAGTGTAGACGCTGGCAGCTCCTACGAGCAGTACTTC
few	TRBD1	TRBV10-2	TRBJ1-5	CASSEDRGDQPQHF	TGCGCCAGCTCAGAGGACAGGGGTGATCAGCCCCAGCATTTT
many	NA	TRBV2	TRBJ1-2	CASSADSFNYGYTF	TGTGCCAGCAGTGCCGACTCATTTAACTATGGCTACACCTTC
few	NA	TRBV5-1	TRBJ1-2	CASSFSGFGYTF	TGCGCCAGCAGCTTCTCGGGTTTTGGCTACACCTTC
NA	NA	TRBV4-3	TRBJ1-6	CASSQELGQNSPLHF	TGCGCCAGCAGCCAAGAGCTGGGTCAAAATTCACCCCTCCACTTT
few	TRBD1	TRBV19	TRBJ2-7	CASRTRQGSYEQYF	TGTGCCAGTAGAACAAGACAGGGGTCCTACGAGCAGTACTTC
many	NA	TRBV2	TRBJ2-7	CASRRDSLIYEQYF	TGTGCCAGCAGACGGGACTCGCTGATCTACGAGCAGTACTTC
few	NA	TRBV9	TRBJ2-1	CASSVEGQVRFF	TGTGCCAGCAGCGTAGAGGGACAAGTGCGGTTCTTC
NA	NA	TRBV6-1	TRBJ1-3	CASRFGNTIYF	TGTGCCAGCAGATTCGGAAACACCATATATTTT
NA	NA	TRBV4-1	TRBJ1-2	CASHQVGGRDGYTF	TGCGCCAGTCACCAGGTTGGGGGCCGGGATGGCTACACCTTC
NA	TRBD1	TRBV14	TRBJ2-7	CASSQVQGGKYEQYF	TGTGCCAGCAGCCAAGTTCAAGGGGGCAAGTACGAGCAGTACTTC
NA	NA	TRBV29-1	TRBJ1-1	CTGVGLNTEAFF	TGCACCGGAGTGGGTTTGAACACTGAAGCTTTCTTT
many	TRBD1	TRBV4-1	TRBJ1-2	CASSQPGQDYGYTF	TGCGCCAGCAGCCAGCCGGGACAGGACTATGGCTACACCTTC
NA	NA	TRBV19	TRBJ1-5	CASSIIGGDQPQHF	TGTGCCAGTAGTATCATCGGAGGGGATCAGCCCCAGCATTTT
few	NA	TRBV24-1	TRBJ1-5	CATSEVDQPQHF	TGTGCCACCAGTGAAGTGGATCAGCCCCAGCATTTT
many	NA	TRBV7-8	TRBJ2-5	CASSLGGYGGLVETQYF	TGTGCCAGCAGCTTAGGGGGGTACGGGGGGCTCGTAGAGACCCAGTACTTC
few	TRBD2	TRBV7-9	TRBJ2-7	CASSLGLGLAGFEQYF	TGTGCCAGCAGCTTAGGTCTTGGACTAGCGGGATTCGAGCAGTACTTC
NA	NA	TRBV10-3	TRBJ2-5	CAISGQGRETQYF	TGTGCCATCAGTGGCCAGGGGCGGGAGACCCAGTACTTC
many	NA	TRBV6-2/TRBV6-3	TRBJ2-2	CASSYSPRIGELFF	TGTGCCAGCAGTTATTCCCCCCGGATCGGGGAGCTGTTTTTT
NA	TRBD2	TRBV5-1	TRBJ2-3	CASSPSPGTSGTDTQYF	TGCGCCAGCAGCCCCTCCCCCGGGACTAGTGGCACAGATACGCAGTATTTT
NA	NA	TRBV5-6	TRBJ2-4	CASSFEYRVAKNIQYF	TGTGCCAGCAGCTTTGAATACCGTGTAGCCAAAAACATTCAGTACTTC